The rows below give T cell receptor beta chains drawn from one sample of a study of blood T cell repertoires in COVID-19. Profiled with immunoSEQ multiplex PCR; TCRdb holds only in-frame clones, not every one. The sample has 160,000 or so clones, more than 90% seen once. Source material: peripheral blood. These receptors were obtained from a man aged 55 to 70 with active or convalescent COVID-19. Each CDR3 is given with its conserved first and last residue. A D gene is named only where the DNA matches it firmly. Size values are once, few and many counts, or a class for expanded clones, and some rows have none.

CDR3 length: 11; V gene: TRBV6-1; D gene: .; J gene: TRBJ2-1; clone size: .; CDR3 protein: CASSNSNEQFF; CDR3 DNA: TGTGCCAGCAGTAACTCCAATGAGCAGTTCTTC
CDR3 length: 17; V gene: TRBV15; D gene: .; J gene: TRBJ2-6; clone size: .; CDR3 protein: CATSGLREGSGANVLTF; CDR3 DNA: TGTGCCACCAGCGGGCTCAGGGAAGGCTCTGGGGCCAACGTCCTGACTTTC
CDR3 length: 16; V gene: TRBV3-1/TRBV3-2; D gene: TRBD1; J gene: TRBJ2-7; clone size: .; CDR3 protein: CASSQGPGGGNYEQYF; CDR3 DNA: TGTGCCAGCAGCCAAGGGCCAGGGGGCGGGAATTACGAGCAGTACTTC
CDR3 length: 15; V gene: TRBV30; D gene: .; J gene: TRBJ2-2; clone size: once; CDR3 protein: CAWSVGLIGTGELFF; CDR3 DNA: TGTGCCTGGAGTGTAGGACTAATTGGCACCGGGGAGCTGTTTTTT
CDR3 length: 14; V gene: TRBV5-1; D gene: .; J gene: TRBJ1-2; clone size: .; CDR3 protein: CASSLALSNYGYTF; CDR3 DNA: TGCGCCAGCAGCTTGGCCTTGAGTAACTATGGCTACACCTTC
CDR3 length: 14; V gene: TRBV30; D gene: .; J gene: TRBJ1-6; clone size: .; CDR3 protein: CAWRGTGEGSPLHF; CDR3 DNA: TGTGCCTGGAGAGGTACAGGAGAAGGTTCACCCCTCCACTTT
CDR3 length: 12; V gene: TRBV7-2; D gene: .; J gene: TRBJ1-1; clone size: .; CDR3 protein: CASSVTGYEAFF; CDR3 DNA: TGTGCCAGCAGCGTCACAGGGTATGAAGCTTTCTTT
CDR3 length: 14; V gene: TRBV13; D gene: .; J gene: TRBJ1-1; clone size: .; CDR3 protein: CASSFHRPNTEAFF; CDR3 DNA: TGTGCCAGCAGCTTCCACAGGCCGAACACTGAAGCTTTCTTT
CDR3 length: 14; V gene: TRBV19; D gene: TRBD1; J gene: TRBJ1-5; clone size: .; CDR3 protein: CASSITGVGQPQHF; CDR3 DNA: TGTGCCAGTAGTATTACAGGGGTGGGGCAGCCCCAGCATTTT
CDR3 length: 15; V gene: TRBV10-3; D gene: .; J gene: TRBJ1-3; clone size: .; CDR3 protein: CAISGLGGSGNTIYF; CDR3 DNA: TGTGCCATCAGTGGCCTTGGGGGGTCTGGAAACACCATATATTTT
CDR3 length: 13; V gene: TRBV5-1; D gene: .; J gene: TRBJ1-2; clone size: .; CDR3 protein: CASSSAERYGYTF; CDR3 DNA: TGCGCCAGCAGCTCTGCGGAACGCTATGGCTACACCTTC
CDR3 length: 14; V gene: TRBV4-1; D gene: TRBD1; J gene: TRBJ1-6; clone size: .; CDR3 protein: CASSQDRGGSPLHF; CDR3 DNA: TGCGCCAGCAGCCAGGACAGGGGTGGATCACCCCTCCACTTT
CDR3 length: 16; V gene: TRBV6-5; D gene: TRBD2; J gene: TRBJ2-5; clone size: .; CDR3 protein: CASSSRTSGSGETQYF; CDR3 DNA: TGTGCCAGCAGTTCCCGGACTAGCGGGAGTGGAGAGACCCAGTACTTC
CDR3 length: 15; V gene: TRBV4-2; D gene: TRBD1; J gene: TRBJ2-1; clone size: .; CDR3 protein: CASSQGQGSYNEQFF; CDR3 DNA: TGTGCCAGCAGCCAAGGACAGGGTTCCTACAATGAGCAGTTCTTC
CDR3 length: 17; V gene: TRBV19; D gene: TRBD1; J gene: TRBJ2-2; clone size: .; CDR3 protein: CASSTKGGGSNTGELFF; CDR3 DNA: TGTGCCAGTAGTACGAAAGGGGGCGGCTCGAACACCGGGGAGCTGTTTTTT
CDR3 length: 19; V gene: TRBV3-1/TRBV3-2; D gene: TRBD1; J gene: TRBJ1-6; clone size: .; CDR3 protein: CASSQARTGANHYNSPLHF; CDR3 DNA: TGTGCCAGCAGCCAAGCCCGGACAGGCGCTAATCACTATAATTCACCCCTCCACTTT
CDR3 length: 11; V gene: TRBV9; D gene: .; J gene: TRBJ1-2; clone size: .; CDR3 protein: CASSLNYGYTF; CDR3 DNA: TGTGCCAGCAGCCTGAACTATGGCTACACCTTC
CDR3 length: 11; V gene: TRBV30; D gene: .; J gene: TRBJ2-1; clone size: .; CDR3 protein: CACRDYNEQFF; CDR3 DNA: TGTGCCTGTCGGGACTACAATGAGCAGTTCTTC
CDR3 length: 15; V gene: TRBV29-1; D gene: .; J gene: TRBJ2-1; clone size: .; CDR3 protein: CSVGSVRSSYNEQFF; CDR3 DNA: TGCAGCGTTGGGTCTGTTCGGAGCTCCTACAATGAGCAGTTCTTC
CDR3 length: 13; V gene: TRBV30; D gene: .; J gene: TRBJ2-3; clone size: once; CDR3 protein: CAWRDKGSGTQYF; CDR3 DNA: TGTGCCTGGCGGGACAAGGGTTCGGGTACGCAGTATTTT
CDR3 length: 19; V gene: TRBV3-1/TRBV3-2; D gene: TRBD1; J gene: TRBJ1-5; clone size: .; CDR3 protein: CASSQARETGGNSNQPQHF; CDR3 DNA: TGTGCCAGCAGCCAAGCAAGGGAGACAGGGGGAAATAGCAATCAGCCCCAGCATTTT
CDR3 length: 12; V gene: TRBV3-1/TRBV3-2; D gene: .; J gene: TRBJ1-2; clone size: .; CDR3 protein: CASSGGAVGYTF; CDR3 DNA: TGTGCCAGCAGCGGGGGGGCGGTAGGCTACACCTTC
CDR3 length: 14; V gene: TRBV5-1; D gene: .; J gene: TRBJ2-3; clone size: .; CDR3 protein: CASSLGPGGDTQYF; CDR3 DNA: TGCGCCAGCAGCTTGGGTCCCGGCGGAGATACGCAGTATTTT
CDR3 length: 11; V gene: TRBV5-1; D gene: .; J gene: TRBJ2-5; clone size: .; CDR3 protein: CASSFKETQYF; CDR3 DNA: TGCGCCAGCAGCTTTAAAGAGACCCAGTACTTC
CDR3 length: 14; V gene: TRBV13; D gene: .; J gene: TRBJ1-1; clone size: .; CDR3 protein: CASSLGRTNTEAFF; CDR3 DNA: TGTGCCAGCAGCTTAGGCCGGACAAACACTGAAGCTTTCTTT
CDR3 length: 15; V gene: TRBV5-5; D gene: .; J gene: TRBJ2-5; clone size: .; CDR3 protein: CASSPWVSGGETQYF; CDR3 DNA: TGTGCCAGCAGCCCCTGGGTTTCCGGCGGGGAGACCCAGTACTTC
CDR3 length: 14; V gene: TRBV2; D gene: TRBD1; J gene: TRBJ2-7; clone size: .; CDR3 protein: CASRSGTGVYEQYF; CDR3 DNA: TGTGCCAGCAGATCCGGGACAGGGGTCTACGAGCAGTACTTC
CDR3 length: 15; V gene: TRBV5-1; D gene: TRBD1; J gene: TRBJ2-5; clone size: .; CDR3 protein: CASSFLGTEGETQYF; CDR3 DNA: TGCGCCAGCAGCTTCCTCGGGACAGAAGGGGAGACCCAGTACTTC
CDR3 length: 12; V gene: TRBV19; D gene: TRBD1; J gene: TRBJ1-2; clone size: .; CDR3 protein: CASVDRGVGYTF; CDR3 DNA: TGTGCCAGCGTGGACAGGGGAGTGGGCTACACCTTC
CDR3 length: 14; V gene: TRBV27; D gene: TRBD1; J gene: TRBJ1-5; clone size: .; CDR3 protein: CASSLDRGGQPQHF; CDR3 DNA: TGTGCCAGCAGTTTGGACAGGGGTGGTCAGCCCCAGCATTTT
CDR3 length: 17; V gene: TRBV5-8; D gene: TRBD1; J gene: TRBJ1-3; clone size: .; CDR3 protein: CASKQTGVLLSGNTIYF; CDR3 DNA: TGTGCCAGCAAACAGACAGGGGTCCTCCTCTCTGGAAACACCATATATTTT
CDR3 length: 16; V gene: TRBV4-2; D gene: .; J gene: TRBJ2-2; clone size: .; CDR3 protein: CASSQYPGLNTGELFF; CDR3 DNA: TGTGCCAGCAGCCAATACCCGGGACTTAACACCGGGGAGCTGTTTTTT
CDR3 length: 16; V gene: TRBV6-5; D gene: TRBD1; J gene: TRBJ1-2; clone size: .; CDR3 protein: CASSYSRQGAIDGYTF; CDR3 DNA: TGTGCCAGCAGTTACTCGAGGCAGGGGGCGATTGATGGCTACACCTTC
CDR3 length: 13; V gene: TRBV2; D gene: TRBD2; J gene: TRBJ2-7; clone size: once; CDR3 protein: CASKAGGSHEQYF; CDR3 DNA: TGTGCCAGCAAGGCGGGAGGGAGCCACGAGCAGTACTTC
CDR3 length: 15; V gene: TRBV5-6; D gene: TRBD1; J gene: TRBJ2-7; clone size: .; CDR3 protein: CASSLGGTGLYEQYF; CDR3 DNA: TGTGCCAGCAGCTTAGGCGGGACAGGGTTGTACGAGCAGTACTTC
CDR3 length: 14; V gene: TRBV25-1; D gene: TRBD1; J gene: TRBJ1-3; clone size: .; CDR3 protein: CASTSTGRGNTIYF; CDR3 DNA: TGTGCCAGCACCTCGACAGGGCGAGGAAACACCATATATTTT
CDR3 length: 13; V gene: TRBV19; D gene: .; J gene: TRBJ2-1; clone size: .; CDR3 protein: CASSATRGNEQFF; CDR3 DNA: TGTGCCAGTAGTGCGACGCGGGGCAATGAGCAGTTCTTC
CDR3 length: 13; V gene: TRBV27; D gene: TRBD1; J gene: TRBJ1-2; clone size: .; CDR3 protein: CASSSSGGNGYTF; CDR3 DNA: TGTGCCAGCAGTTCCTCAGGGGGCAATGGCTACACCTTC
CDR3 length: 16; V gene: TRBV20-1; D gene: TRBD2; J gene: TRBJ2-1; clone size: .; CDR3 protein: CSASPPLAGGYGEQFF; CDR3 DNA: TGCAGTGCTAGTCCCCCACTAGCGGGGGGGTATGGTGAGCAGTTCTTC
CDR3 length: 12; V gene: TRBV30; D gene: .; J gene: TRBJ2-3; clone size: .; CDR3 protein: CAWSVRSDTQYF; CDR3 DNA: TGTGCCTGGAGTGTACGGTCGGATACGCAGTATTTT
CDR3 length: 12; V gene: TRBV10-3; D gene: TRBD1; J gene: TRBJ2-5; clone size: .; CDR3 protein: CAISTGEETQYF; CDR3 DNA: TGTGCCATCAGTACAGGGGAAGAGACCCAGTACTTC
CDR3 length: 15; V gene: TRBV5-1; D gene: TRBD1; J gene: TRBJ2-7; clone size: .; CDR3 protein: CASSLGTGFSYEQYF; CDR3 DNA: TGCGCCAGCAGCTTGGGGACAGGCTTTAGTTACGAGCAGTACTTC
CDR3 length: 15; V gene: TRBV13; D gene: .; J gene: TRBJ2-3; clone size: .; CDR3 protein: CASSLAQSNTDTQYF; CDR3 DNA: TGTGCCAGCAGCTTAGCACAGAGTAACACAGATACGCAGTATTTT
CDR3 length: 14; V gene: TRBV5-1; D gene: .; J gene: TRBJ1-2; clone size: .; CDR3 protein: CASSLTGSNYGYTF; CDR3 DNA: TGCGCCAGCAGCTTAACAGGCTCAAACTATGGCTACACCTTC
CDR3 length: 13; V gene: TRBV5-1; D gene: .; J gene: TRBJ2-7; clone size: .; CDR3 protein: CASSYRTDYEQYF; CDR3 DNA: TGCGCCAGCAGCTACCGGACAGACTACGAGCAGTACTTC
CDR3 length: 14; V gene: TRBV10-1; D gene: .; J gene: TRBJ2-2; clone size: .; CDR3 protein: CASTRDTGTGELFF; CDR3 DNA: TGCGCCAGCACCCGGGACACCGGAACCGGGGAGCTGTTTTTT
CDR3 length: 15; V gene: TRBV5-6; D gene: TRBD1; J gene: TRBJ2-7; clone size: once; CDR3 protein: CASSPTGSYSYEQYF; CDR3 DNA: TGTGCCAGCAGCCCGACAGGGAGTTACTCCTACGAGCAGTACTTC
CDR3 length: 15; V gene: TRBV5-1; D gene: .; J gene: TRBJ2-3; clone size: .; CDR3 protein: CASSLEGDPTDTQYF; CDR3 DNA: TGCGCCAGCAGCTTGGAGGGGGACCCTACAGATACGCAGTATTTT
CDR3 length: 17; V gene: TRBV7-2; D gene: TRBD2; J gene: TRBJ2-3; clone size: .; CDR3 protein: CASSLAGLAGFADTQYF; CDR3 DNA: TGTGCCAGCAGCTTAGCGGGATTAGCGGGATTCGCAGATACGCAGTATTTT
CDR3 length: 17; V gene: TRBV4-1; D gene: TRBD1; J gene: TRBJ2-3; clone size: .; CDR3 protein: CASSLTSGQGFTDTQYF; CDR3 DNA: TGCGCCAGCAGCCTAACCTCGGGACAGGGCTTCACAGATACGCAGTATTTT
CDR3 length: 13; V gene: TRBV2; D gene: TRBD2; J gene: TRBJ2-7; clone size: .; CDR3 protein: CASSLADSYEQYF; CDR3 DNA: TGTGCCAGCAGTCTAGCGGATTCCTACGAGCAGTACTTC
CDR3 length: 14; V gene: TRBV15; D gene: .; J gene: TRBJ1-5; clone size: few; CDR3 protein: CATSRDRGNQPQHF; CDR3 DNA: TGTGCCACCAGCAGAGATAGGGGGAATCAGCCCCAGCATTTT
CDR3 length: 15; V gene: TRBV7-2; D gene: TRBD1; J gene: TRBJ1-2; clone size: .; CDR3 protein: CASSLTPGQGYGYTF; CDR3 DNA: TGTGCCAGCAGCTTAACCCCGGGACAGGGCTATGGCTACACCTTC
CDR3 length: 15; V gene: TRBV6-5; D gene: TRBD2; J gene: TRBJ2-1; clone size: .; CDR3 protein: CASSYSGLAGNEQFF; CDR3 DNA: TGTGCCAGCAGTTACTCGGGACTAGCGGGTAATGAGCAGTTCTTC
CDR3 length: 12; V gene: TRBV29-1; D gene: .; J gene: TRBJ2-5; clone size: .; CDR3 protein: CSVEATAETQYF; CDR3 DNA: TGCAGCGTTGAAGCAACTGCTGAGACCCAGTACTTC
CDR3 length: 12; V gene: TRBV10-3; D gene: .; J gene: TRBJ1-1; clone size: few; CDR3 protein: CAISAGGTEAFF; CDR3 DNA: TGTGCCATCAGTGCCGGGGGCACTGAAGCTTTCTTT
CDR3 length: 17; V gene: TRBV5-1; D gene: TRBD1; J gene: TRBJ1-4; clone size: .; CDR3 protein: CASSLLPPGQINEKLFF; CDR3 DNA: TGCGCCAGCAGCTTGCTCCCCCCGGGACAGATCAATGAAAAACTGTTTTTT
CDR3 length: 19; V gene: TRBV24-1; D gene: TRBD2; J gene: TRBJ2-2; clone size: .; CDR3 protein: CATSDSGVAGGRNTGELFF; CDR3 DNA: TGTGCCACCAGTGATTCCGGGGTAGCGGGGGGTAGGAACACCGGGGAGCTGTTTTTT
CDR3 length: 15; V gene: TRBV6-6; D gene: .; J gene: TRBJ1-1; clone size: .; CDR3 protein: CASSTGQTINTEAFF; CDR3 DNA: TGTGCCAGCAGCACCGGACAGACTATTAACACTGAAGCTTTCTTT
CDR3 length: 15; V gene: TRBV7-9; D gene: TRBD1; J gene: TRBJ2-1; clone size: .; CDR3 protein: CASSATGGSYNEQFF; CDR3 DNA: TGTGCCAGCAGCGCCACAGGGGGTTCCTACAATGAGCAGTTCTTC